This T cell receptor (beta chain) was recorded in a study of immune evolution from preneoplasia to lung adenocarcinoma. There are a few counts of this clone. As yet, its antigen is unknown. The protocol was immunoSEQ multiplex PCR, while the TCRdb copy is restricted to in-frame clones and leaves out a portion. The table has 30,000 to 45,000 clones, 60% to 75% seen once; the top ten hold around 6.5%. J gave up 4 bases and V 0 bases, and 15 bases lay outside the gene matches. Germline V gene lookup returns CDR1 SGHDN and CDR2 FVKESK. The CDR3 length is 19 residues. Overall study results and limits: Normal lung had highest clonality; later lesions appeared denser, more diverse.

The gene calls are TRBV14 and TRBJ2-5, with 9 bases matching TRBD2. The specimen sequenced was FFPE invasive lung adenocarcinoma tissue. The receptor was derived from a person between 55 and 69 years old with lung adenocarcinoma. The CDR3 here is CASSQDLAASGRRGETQYF. The CDR3 DNA reads as TGTGCCAGCAGCCAAGATCTTGCCGCGAGCGGGAGGCGAGGAGAGACCCAGTACTTC.